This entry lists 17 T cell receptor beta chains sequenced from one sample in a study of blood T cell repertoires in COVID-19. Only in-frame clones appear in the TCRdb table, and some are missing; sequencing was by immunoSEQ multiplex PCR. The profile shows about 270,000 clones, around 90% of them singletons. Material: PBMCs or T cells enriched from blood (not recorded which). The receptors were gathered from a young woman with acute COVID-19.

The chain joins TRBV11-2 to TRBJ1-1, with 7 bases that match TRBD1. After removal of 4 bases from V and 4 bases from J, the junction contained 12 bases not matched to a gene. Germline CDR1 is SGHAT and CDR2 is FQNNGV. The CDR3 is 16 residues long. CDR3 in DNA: TGTGCCAGCAGCTCGATCGACCAGACAGGGATCACTGAAGCTTTCTTT. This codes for CASSSIDQTGITEAFF. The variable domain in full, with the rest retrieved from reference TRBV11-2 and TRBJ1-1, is EAGVAQSPRYKIIEKRQSVAFWCNPISGHATLYWYQQILGQGPKLLIQFQNNGVVDDSQLPKDRFSAERLKGVDSTLKIQPAKLEDSAVYLCASSSIDQTGITEAFFGQGTRLTVV.

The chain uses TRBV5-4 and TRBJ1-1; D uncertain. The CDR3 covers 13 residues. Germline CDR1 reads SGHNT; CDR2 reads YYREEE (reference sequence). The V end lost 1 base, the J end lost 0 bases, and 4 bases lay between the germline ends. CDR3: CASSLTMNTEAFF. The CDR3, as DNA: TGTGCCAGCAGCTTGACAATGAACACTGAAGCTTTCTTT.

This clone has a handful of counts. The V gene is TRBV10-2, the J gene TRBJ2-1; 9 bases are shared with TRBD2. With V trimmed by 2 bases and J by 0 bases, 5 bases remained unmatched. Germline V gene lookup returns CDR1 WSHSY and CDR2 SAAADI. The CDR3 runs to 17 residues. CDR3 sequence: CASSEGTSGRSYNEQFF. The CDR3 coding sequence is TGCGCCAGCAGTGAGGGTACTAGCGGGCGCTCCTACAATGAGCAGTTCTTC.

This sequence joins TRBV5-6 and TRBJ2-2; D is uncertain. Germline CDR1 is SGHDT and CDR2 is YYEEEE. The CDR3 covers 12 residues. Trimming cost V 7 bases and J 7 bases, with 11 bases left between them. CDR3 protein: CASQTNGGELFF. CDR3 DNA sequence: TGTGCCAGCCAGACAAACGGCGGGGAGCTGTTTTTT.

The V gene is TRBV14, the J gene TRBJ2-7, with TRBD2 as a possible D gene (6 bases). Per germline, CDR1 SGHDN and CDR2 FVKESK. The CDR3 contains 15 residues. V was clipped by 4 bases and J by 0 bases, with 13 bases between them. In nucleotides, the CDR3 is TGTGCCAGCAGCCTCCTTCCTAGCGACTCCTACGAGCAGTACTTC. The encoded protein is CASSLLPSDSYEQYF.

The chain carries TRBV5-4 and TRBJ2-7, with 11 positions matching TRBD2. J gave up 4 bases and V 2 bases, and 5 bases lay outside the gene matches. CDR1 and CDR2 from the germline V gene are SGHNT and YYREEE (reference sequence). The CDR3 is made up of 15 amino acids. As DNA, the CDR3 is TGTGCCAGCAGCTTCAAGACTAGCGGGGTGTACGAGCAGTACTTC. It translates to CASSFKTSGVYEQYF. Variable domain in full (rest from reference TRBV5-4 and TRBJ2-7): ETGVTQSPTHLIKTRGQQVTLRCSSQSGHNTVSWYQQALGQGPQFIFQYYREEENGRGNFPPRFSGLQFPNYSSELNVNALELDDSALYLCASSFKTSGVYEQYFGPGTRLTVT.

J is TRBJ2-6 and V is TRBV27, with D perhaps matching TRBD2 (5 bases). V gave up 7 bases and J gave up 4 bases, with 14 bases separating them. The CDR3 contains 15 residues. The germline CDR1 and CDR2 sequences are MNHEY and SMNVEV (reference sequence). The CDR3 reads CASTVGVTGANVLTF. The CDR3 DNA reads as TGTGCCAGCACCGTCGGGGTCACCGGGGCCAACGTCCTGACTTTC.

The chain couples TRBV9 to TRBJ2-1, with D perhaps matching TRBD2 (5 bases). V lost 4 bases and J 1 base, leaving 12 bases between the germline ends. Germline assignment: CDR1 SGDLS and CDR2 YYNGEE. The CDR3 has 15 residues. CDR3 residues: CASSLVGVSYNEQFF. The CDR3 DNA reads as TGTGCCAGCAGCCTTGTGGGAGTATCCTACAATGAGCAGTTCTTC.

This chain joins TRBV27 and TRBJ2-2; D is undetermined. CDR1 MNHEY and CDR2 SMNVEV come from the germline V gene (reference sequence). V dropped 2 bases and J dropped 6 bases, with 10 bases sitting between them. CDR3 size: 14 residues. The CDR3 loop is CASSLMVGPGELFF. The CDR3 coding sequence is TGTGCCAGCAGTTTAATGGTCGGTCCCGGGGAGCTGTTTTTT.

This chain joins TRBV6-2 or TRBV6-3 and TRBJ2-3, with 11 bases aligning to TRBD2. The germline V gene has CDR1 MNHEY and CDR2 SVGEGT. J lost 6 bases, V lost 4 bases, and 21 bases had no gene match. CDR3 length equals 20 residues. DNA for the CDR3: TGTGCCAGCAGTTCCGAGACTAGCGGGAAGGACTCCCCAGAGTGGGATACGCAGTATTTT. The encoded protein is CASSSETSGKDSPEWDTQYF.

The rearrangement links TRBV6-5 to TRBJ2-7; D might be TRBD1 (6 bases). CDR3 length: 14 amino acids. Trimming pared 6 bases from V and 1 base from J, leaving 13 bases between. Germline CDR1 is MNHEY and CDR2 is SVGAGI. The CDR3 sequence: CASSQGQESYEQYF. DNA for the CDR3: TGTGCCAGCAGCCAGGGACAAGAGTCCTACGAGCAGTACTTC.

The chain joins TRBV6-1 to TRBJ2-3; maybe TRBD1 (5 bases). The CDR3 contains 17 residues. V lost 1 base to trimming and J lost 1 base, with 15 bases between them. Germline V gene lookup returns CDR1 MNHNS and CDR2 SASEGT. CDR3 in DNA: TGTGCCAGCAGTGAAGGGGCAGGGCCTATCCGCACAGATACGCAGTATTTT. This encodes CASSEGAGPIRTDTQYF.

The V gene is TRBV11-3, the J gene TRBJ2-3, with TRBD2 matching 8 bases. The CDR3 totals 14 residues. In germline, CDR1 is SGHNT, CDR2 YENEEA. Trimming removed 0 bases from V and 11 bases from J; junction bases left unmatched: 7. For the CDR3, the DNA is TGTGCCAGCAGCTTAGATCAAACTAGCGGTCAGCAGTATTTT. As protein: CASSLDQTSGQQYF.

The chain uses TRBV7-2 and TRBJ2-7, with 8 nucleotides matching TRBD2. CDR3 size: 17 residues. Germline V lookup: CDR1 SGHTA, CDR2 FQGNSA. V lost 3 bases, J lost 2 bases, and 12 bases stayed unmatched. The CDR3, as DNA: TGTGCCAGCAGCTTCGGGGGGGAGGGACAATATACCTACGAGCAGTACTTC. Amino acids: CASSFGGEGQYTYEQYF.

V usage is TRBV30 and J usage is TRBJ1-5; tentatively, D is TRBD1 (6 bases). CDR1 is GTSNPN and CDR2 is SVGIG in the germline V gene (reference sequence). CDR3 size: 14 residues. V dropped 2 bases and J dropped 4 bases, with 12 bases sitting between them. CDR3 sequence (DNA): TGTGCCTGGAGTCGGGACATAATGAATCAGCCCCAGCATTTT. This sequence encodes CAWSRDIMNQPQHF.

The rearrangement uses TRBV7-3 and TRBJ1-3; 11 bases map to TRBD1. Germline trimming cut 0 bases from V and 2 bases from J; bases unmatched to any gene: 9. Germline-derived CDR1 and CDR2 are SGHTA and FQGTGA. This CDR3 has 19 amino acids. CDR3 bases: TGTGCCAGCAGCTTAACGGGAGGGACAGGGGGAAAAGCTGGAAACACCATATATTTT. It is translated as CASSLTGGTGGKAGNTIYF.

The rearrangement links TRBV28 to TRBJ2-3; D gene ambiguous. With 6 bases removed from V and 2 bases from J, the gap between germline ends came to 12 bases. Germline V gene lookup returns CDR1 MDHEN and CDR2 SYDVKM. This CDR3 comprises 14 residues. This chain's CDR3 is CASSADQSTDTQYF. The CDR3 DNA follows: TGTGCCAGCAGCGCGGATCAGTCCACAGATACGCAGTATTTT.